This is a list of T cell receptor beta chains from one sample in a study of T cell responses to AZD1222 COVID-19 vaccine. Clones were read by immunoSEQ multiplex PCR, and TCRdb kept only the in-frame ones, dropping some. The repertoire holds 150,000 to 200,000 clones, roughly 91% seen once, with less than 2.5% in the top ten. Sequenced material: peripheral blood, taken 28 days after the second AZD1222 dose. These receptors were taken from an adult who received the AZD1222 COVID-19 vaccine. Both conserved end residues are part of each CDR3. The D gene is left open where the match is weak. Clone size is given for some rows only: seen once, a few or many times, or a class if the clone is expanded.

CASSLSDRGYGYTF	TGTGCCAGCAGTTTATCCGACAGGGGCTATGGCTACACCTTC	.	TRBV28	TRBJ1-2	TRBD1
CASSLVRFTEAFF	TGTGCCAGCAGTTTAGTTAGATTCACTGAAGCTTTCTTT	.	TRBV7-8	TRBJ1-1	.
CASSFEGARFTEAFF	TGTGCCAGCAGTTTTGAAGGGGCTCGGTTCACTGAAGCTTTCTTT	once	TRBV27	TRBJ1-1	.
CASSEPNGPNHNEQFF	TGCGCCAGCAGTGAGCCTAACGGCCCGAACCACAATGAGCAGTTCTTC	once	TRBV10-2	TRBJ2-1	.
CASSSQGLGPTQYF	TGCGCCAGCAGCTCGCAGGGGCTTGGCCCAACCCAGTACTTC	few	TRBV5-1	TRBJ2-5	.
CAVGIPYEQYF	TGTGCCGTAGGGATTCCCTACGAGCAGTACTTC	.	TRBV24-1	TRBJ2-7	.
CASSLFSNQPQHF	TGTGCCAGCAGTTTGTTTAGCAATCAGCCCCAGCATTTT	.	TRBV12-3/TRBV12-4	TRBJ1-5	.
CASSKVQDPLAYEQYF	TGTGCCAGTAGTAAAGTACAGGACCCCTTGGCCTACGAGCAGTACTTC	.	TRBV19	TRBJ2-7	.
CAFRQGVLNTEAFF	TGTGCCTTCCGACAGGGCGTCTTGAACACTGAAGCTTTCTTT	.	TRBV30	TRBJ1-1	TRBD1
CASSYGTGPTGELFF	TGTGCCAGCAGCTATGGGACAGGGCCCACCGGGGAGCTGTTTTTT	.	TRBV7-3	TRBJ2-2	TRBD1
CASSQGEGGNTIYF	TGTGCCAGCAGCCAGGGGGAAGGCGGAAACACCATATATTTT	.	TRBV7-9	TRBJ1-3	TRBD1
CASSQIADTEAFF	TGTGCCAGCTCACAAATCGCAGACACTGAAGCTTTCTTT	.	TRBV18	TRBJ1-1	.
CARSHIFGDLDEKLFF	TGTGCCAGAAGCCACATTTTCGGGGATTTAGATGAAAAACTGTTTTTT	.	TRBV7-5	TRBJ1-4	.
CASSLPRPSGAREQYF	TGTGCCAGCAGTTTACCGCGACCTAGCGGGGCGAGGGAGCAGTACTTC	.	TRBV27	TRBJ2-7	TRBD2
CASSIVGYRHADTQYF	TGTGCCAGTAGTATAGTTGGCTATCGGCACGCAGATACGCAGTATTTT	.	TRBV19	TRBJ2-3	.
CASTALTGDGYTF	TGTGCCAGTACGGCCCTGACAGGGGATGGCTACACCTTC	.	TRBV19	TRBJ1-2	TRBD1
CASSPTRQAGSGNTIYF	TGTGCCAGTAGTCCGACCAGACAGGCCGGCTCTGGAAACACCATATATTTT	.	TRBV19	TRBJ1-3	.
CASSTTRDNSNTEAFF	TGTGCCAGCAGCACCACCAGGGACAATTCGAACACTGAAGCTTTCTTT	.	TRBV9	TRBJ1-1	.
CASSESPGNRPEAFF	TGTGCCAGCAGTGAAAGCCCAGGCAACCGGCCTGAAGCTTTCTTT	.	TRBV2	TRBJ1-1	.
CASSRGGSGNTIYF	TGTGCCAGCAGCCGGGGGGGTTCTGGAAACACCATATATTTT	.	TRBV5-8	TRBJ1-3	.
CASSQLQGSNQPQHF	TGTGCCAGCTCCCAACTACAGGGGAGCAATCAGCCCCAGCATTTT	.	TRBV18	TRBJ1-5	TRBD1
CASSPRTVFSNQPQHF	TGTGCCAGCAGCCCCCGGACAGTCTTTAGCAATCAGCCCCAGCATTTT	.	TRBV7-3	TRBJ1-5	.
CASSQSGDRNEKLFF	TGTGCCAGCAGCCAGAGCGGGGACAGGAATGAAAAACTGTTTTTT	.	TRBV3-1/TRBV3-2	TRBJ1-4	TRBD1
CASSEGLDPGELFF	TGTGCCAGCAGTGAAGGGCTGGATCCCGGGGAGCTGTTTTTT	.	TRBV2	TRBJ2-2	.
CAWSLDRDSPEQYF	TGTGCCTGGAGCCTCGACCGGGACAGCCCCGAGCAGTACTTC	.	TRBV30	TRBJ2-7	TRBD1
CASSQWGPPSYNEQFF	TGTGCCAGCAGCCAATGGGGACCTCCGTCCTACAATGAGCAGTTCTTC	.	TRBV3-1/TRBV3-2	TRBJ2-1	.
CASSQVPGLDRPEQYF	TGTGCCAGCAGCCAAGTCCCGGGACTAGATAGGCCCGAGCAGTACTTC	.	TRBV4-2	TRBJ2-7	TRBD2
CASSLGGQVNSPLHF	TGTGCCAGCAGCTTAGGAGGCCAGGTTAATTCACCCCTCCACTTT	.	TRBV11-2	TRBJ1-6	.
CSADGSSTDTQYF	TGCAGCGCGGACGGTTCTAGCACAGATACGCAGTATTTT	.	TRBV29-1	TRBJ2-3	.
CASSLADPRDYLGEQYF	TGTGCCAGCAGCTTAGCTGACCCCCGGGACTACCTTGGCGAGCAGTACTTC	.	TRBV7-8	TRBJ2-7	TRBD2
CATSRLLMGIDATGAYEQYF	TGTGCCACCAGCAGACTATTGATGGGAATCGATGCGACGGGGGCCTACGAGCAGTACTTC	once	TRBV15	TRBJ2-7	.
CASSVRGYQETQYF	TGCGCCAGCAGCGTCAGGGGGTACCAAGAGACCCAGTACTTC	.	TRBV5-1	TRBJ2-5	TRBD1
CASSLAPGQGSYEQYF	TGCGCCAGCAGCTTGGCCCCGGGACAGGGGTCCTACGAGCAGTACTTC	once	TRBV5-1	TRBJ2-7	TRBD1
CASSDYNEQFF	TGTGCCAGCAGTGACTACAATGAGCAGTTCTTC	.	TRBV12-3/TRBV12-4	TRBJ2-1	.
CASRRTVTNYGYTF	TGTGCCAGCAGACGGACAGTTACCAACTATGGCTACACCTTC	.	TRBV6-5	TRBJ1-2	.
CASSWKRITGELFF	TGTGCCAGCAGTTGGAAGAGAATCACCGGGGAGCTGTTTTTT	.	TRBV28	TRBJ2-2	.
CATSATGDWNYGYTF	TGTGCCACCAGTGCCACAGGGGATTGGAACTATGGCTACACCTTC	.	TRBV24-1	TRBJ1-2	TRBD1
CASSYYGGGGPLHF	TGTGCCAGCAGTTACTATGGGGGCGGTGGACCCCTCCACTTT	few	TRBV6-2/TRBV6-3	TRBJ1-6	.
CASSSSAWTDSNQPQHF	TGTGCCAGCAGCTCGTCTGCCTGGACGGATAGCAATCAGCCCCAGCATTTT	.	TRBV5-6	TRBJ1-5	.
CASSVATTVAHSPLHF	TGTGCCAGCAGCGTAGCTACAACCGTAGCCCATTCACCCCTCCACTTT	once	TRBV9	TRBJ1-6	.
CASSLGGASGYTF	TGTGCCAGCAGCTTGGGGGGGGCCTCTGGCTACACCTTC	.	TRBV5-5	TRBJ1-2	.
CASRISGSAAETQYF	TGTGCCAGCAGGATTAGCGGGAGTGCGGCGGAGACCCAGTACTTC	.	TRBV2	TRBJ2-5	TRBD2
CASRVGQGTEAFF	TGTGCCAGCAGGGTGGGGCAGGGTACTGAAGCTTTCTTT	.	TRBV28	TRBJ1-1	.
CASSPPYRPPYEQYF	TGTGCCAGCAGCCCCCCCTATAGGCCACCTTACGAGCAGTACTTC	.	TRBV6-5	TRBJ2-7	.
CASSPLTVNTEAFF	TGCGCCAGCAGCCCCTTAACGGTGAACACTGAAGCTTTCTTT	.	TRBV5-1	TRBJ1-1	.
CASSQEGKGQGNEKLFF	TGCGCCAGCAGCCAAGAGGGTAAAGGACAGGGGAATGAAAAACTGTTTTTT	once	TRBV4-3	TRBJ1-4	TRBD1
CASSATGTDTQYF	TGCGCCAGCAGCGCCACAGGGACAGATACGCAGTATTTT	.	TRBV5-1	TRBJ2-3	.
CATPGDRASGYNEQFF	TGTGCCACCCCGGGAGATCGGGCTAGCGGGTACAATGAGCAGTTCTTC	.	TRBV5-4	TRBJ2-1	TRBD2